One and the same sample provided the 31 T cell receptor beta chains below, sequenced in a study of cytomegalovirus exposure and HLA in healthy donors. Use of 60 Vbeta and 13 Jbeta primers characterized the PCR. Clones were read by immunoSEQ multiplex PCR, and TCRdb kept only the in-frame ones, dropping some. The table has 95,000 or so clones, approximately 77% seen once; the top ten hold 4.5% to 6%. The specimen was PBMCs. The source is a woman between 35 and 50 years old in good health and CMV-seronegative.

The rearrangement links TRBV5-1 to TRBJ1-1, with TRBD1 identical over 8 bases. CDR1 is SGHRS, CDR2 YFSETQ, per germline. The CDR3 covers 14 residues. Unmatched junction bases numbered 6, after V lost 2 bases and J lost 6 bases. The CDR3 protein is CASSLQGGWAEAFF. CDR3 nucleotides: TGCGCCAGCAGCTTACAGGGGGGTTGGGCTGAAGCTTTCTTT. Supplemented by reference TRBV5-1 and TRBJ1-1, the full variable domain reads KAGVTQTPRYLIKTRGQQVTLSCSPISGHRSVSWYQQTPGQGLQFLFEYFSETQRNKGNFPGRFSGRQFSNSRSEMNVSTLELGDSALYLCASSLQGGWAEAFFGQGTRLTVV.

The CDR3: CASSLLEGLKLFF. The CDR3 DNA sequence: TGTGCCAGCAGTTTACTTGAGGGATTAAAACTGTTTTTT. This rearrangement joins TRBV28 to TRBJ1-4; no clear D gene. CDR3 length: 13 amino acids. The germline CDR1 and CDR2 sequences are MDHEN and SYDVKM. V was shortened by 2 bases and J by 10 bases, with 11 bases between the two germline ends. The full variable domain, with the rest looked up from reference TRBV28 and TRBJ1-4, is DVKVTQSSRYLVKRTGEKVFLECVQDMDHENMFWYRQDPGLGLRLIYFSYDVKMKEKGDIPEGYSVSREKKERFSLILESASTNQTSMYLCASSLLEGLKLFFGSGTQLSVL.

The genes are TRBV2 and TRBJ2-7; a weak D match, TRBD2 (6 bases). V gave up 8 bases and J gave up 0 bases, with 17 bases separating them. This CDR3 has 15 residues. Germline CDR1 reads SNHLY; CDR2 reads FYNNEI. CDR3 residues: CASDSTSSGSYEQYF. Written as DNA, the CDR3 is TGTGCCAGCGATAGTACTAGCTCTGGCTCCTACGAGCAGTACTTC.

The chain carries TRBV28 and TRBJ1-5, with D hard to call. The germline V and J ends were trimmed by 3 bases and 5 bases, with 8 bases remaining between them. CDR1 is MDHEN, CDR2 SYDVKM, per germline. This CDR3 has 13 residues. The CDR3 DNA reads as TGTGCCAGCAGTTTGGAGATGCATCAGCCCCAGCATTTT. Amino acid sequence: CASSLEMHQPQHF.

This clone was observed a handful of times. V usage is TRBV7-8 and J usage is TRBJ2-7, with D tentatively TRBD1 (6 bases). CDR3 length: 16 residues. Trimming removed 1 base from V and 0 bases from J, with 13 bases in between. Germline values: CDR1 SGHVS, CDR2 FQNEAQ. The CDR3 nucleotides read TGTGCCAGCAGCTTAGGTTGGGCAGGGGCCTCCTACGAGCAGTACTTC. Its protein product is CASSLGWAGASYEQYF. The full variable domain, completed using reference TRBV7-8 and TRBJ2-7, is GAGVSQSPRYKVAKRGQDVALRCDPISGHVSLFWYQQALGQGPEFLTYFQNEAQLDKSGLPSDRFFAERPEGSVSTLKIQRTQQEDSAVYLCASSLGWAGASYEQYFGPGTRLTVT.

This chain connects TRBV20-1 to TRBJ2-7; 10 bases line up with TRBD1. The CDR3 spans 11 residues. Germline lookup yields CDR1 DFQATT and CDR2 SNEGSKA (reference sequence). With 6 bases clipped from V and 5 bases from J, the junction kept 1 base outside the gene matches. For the CDR3, the DNA is TGCAGTGCCGGGACAGGGGACGAGCAGTACTTC. It codes for CSAGTGDEQYF.

J is TRBJ2-6 and V is TRBV4-3, with 7 bases identical to TRBD1. The V and J ends lost 4 bases and 0 bases, in that order; junction bases with no gene match: 6. Germline V gene data show CDR1 as LGHNA and CDR2 as YSLEER. The CDR3 length is 17 residues. CDR3 sequence (DNA): TGCGCCAGCAGCCCGGACAGGTTGAGCTCTGGGGCCAACGTCCTGACTTTC. Residues: CASSPDRLSSGANVLTF.

The chain couples TRBV7-3 to TRBJ2-7; tentative D call: TRBD2 (7 bases). There are 15 residues in the CDR3. Germline lookup yields CDR1 SGHTA and CDR2 FQGTGA. The V and J ends lost 3 bases and 3 bases respectively, with 15 bases between them. CDR3 amino acids: CASSLEGGGLYEQYF. DNA of the CDR3: TGTGCCAGCAGCTTGGAGGGGGGAGGGCTCTACGAGCAGTACTTC.

This chain uses TRBV19 with TRBJ2-1; TRBD1 aligns across 7 bases. The ends lost 3 bases at V and 3 bases at J; junction bases unmatched: 11. CDR3 length: 17 amino acids. Germline CDR1 LNHDA, CDR2 SQIVND (reference sequence). The CDR3 protein is CASSILGGGPIYNEQFF. CDR3 nucleotide sequence: TGTGCCAGTAGTATTCTAGGGGGCGGGCCAATCTACAATGAGCAGTTCTTC.

The V call is TRBV9, the J call TRBJ1-1; tentative D call: TRBD1 (5 bases). CDR1 is SGDLS and CDR2 is YYNGEE in the germline V gene. V dropped 0 bases and J dropped 5 bases, with 11 bases sitting between them. The CDR3 is 14 residues long. The CDR3 sequence: CASSVAGGGTEAFF. The CDR3 coding sequence is TGTGCCAGCAGCGTAGCGGGGGGTGGTACTGAAGCTTTCTTT.

The chain carries TRBV28 and TRBJ2-1; a weak D match, TRBD1 (6 bases). The CDR3 runs to 17 residues. CDR1 and CDR2 (germline): MDHEN, SYDVKM. Trimming removed 8 bases at V and 6 bases at J, with 26 bases between. CDR3 coding DNA: TGTGCCAGCTCAGTAGACGTTCGGGACACCGCCTTCAATGAGCAGTTCTTC. Amino acids: CASSVDVRDTAFNEQFF.

This rearrangement joins TRBV27 to TRBJ1-2; 11 bases fit TRBD1. The length of the CDR3 is 14 residues. Germline CDR1 and CDR2: MNHEY and SMNVEV (reference sequence). Trimming at V came to 5 bases and at J to 8 bases, leaving 7 bases not matched to a gene. CDR3 DNA: TGTGCCAGCAGTACAGGACAGGGGGCGCGGGGCTACACCTTC. The encoded protein is CASSTGQGARGYTF.

This rearrangement joins TRBV7-9 to TRBJ1-5, with TRBD1 matching 9 bases. The CDR3 has 15 residues. V shed 4 bases, J shed 7 bases, and the junction held 8 bases outside the gene matches. The germline gives CDR1 SEHNR, CDR2 FQNEAQ (reference sequence). The CDR3 DNA reads as TGTGCCAGCAGCTCAGGGGACAGGGCAGGACAGCCCCAGCATTTT. Amino acid sequence: CASSSGDRAGQPQHF. The full variable domain, with the rest looked up from reference TRBV7-9 and TRBJ1-5, is DTGVSQNPRHKITKRGQNVTFRCDPISEHNRLYWYRQTLGQGPEFLTYFQNEAQLEKSRLLSDRFSAERPKGSFSTLEIQRTEQGDSAMYLCASSSGDRAGQPQHFGDGTRLSIL.

The J gene is TRBJ2-3, the V gene TRBV2, with D perhaps matching TRBD2 (5 bases). The V gene lost 8 bases and the J gene lost 0 bases, with 15 bases spanning the gap. CDR3 length equals 15 residues. Germline V CDR1 and CDR2: SNHLY, FYNNEI. The DNA for the CDR3 is TGTGCCAGCGGAAGAGGCGGGTACAGCACAGATACGCAGTATTTT. Its translation: CASGRGGYSTDTQYF.

There are a few counts of this clone. The rearrangement uses TRBV19 and TRBJ1-1; 8 bases fit TRBD1. The CDR3 contains 16 residues. The ends lost 4 bases at V and 8 bases at J; junction bases unmatched: 15. The germline CDR1 and CDR2 sequences are LNHDA and SQIVND (reference sequence). CDR3: CASSSQRTGPIGEAFF. In DNA, the CDR3 is TGTGCCAGTAGTAGCCAAAGGACAGGGCCGATTGGAGAAGCTTTCTTT.

J is TRBJ2-5 and V is TRBV19, with a weak D call TRBD2 (7 bases). V was cut by 2 bases and J by 4 bases, with 11 bases left in between. Germline V gene data show CDR1 as LNHDA and CDR2 as SQIVND (reference sequence). The CDR3 runs to 14 residues. The CDR3 protein is CASSILGGGETQYF. In nucleotides, the CDR3 is TGTGCCAGTAGTATATTGGGAGGGGGAGAGACCCAGTACTTC.

This clone was seen a few times. The rearrangement links TRBV25-1 to TRBJ1-2; the D is unclear. There are 16 residues in the CDR3. Looked up from germline, CDR1 is MGHDK and CDR2 is SYGVNS. With 1 base removed from V and 6 bases from J, the gap between germline ends came to 18 bases. As DNA, the CDR3 is TGTGCCAGCAGTGAATTTTCCGGGATGGGAGGGCATGGCTACACCTTC. Protein product: CASSEFSGMGGHGYTF.

The chain is built from TRBV18 and TRBJ2-5; 13 positions match TRBD2. The germline CDR1 and CDR2 sequences are KGHSH and LQKENI. The CDR3 consists of 17 residues. V was pared by 5 bases and J by 3 bases, with 9 bases of the junction left unmatched. The CDR3 is CASSSLAGGPGEETQYF. In DNA, the CDR3 is TGTGCCAGCTCATCACTAGCGGGGGGGCCTGGCGAAGAGACCCAGTACTTC.

This chain connects TRBV7-3 to TRBJ2-3, with 10 bases aligning to TRBD2. The CDR3 contains 13 residues. The junction had 5 bases not matched to a gene; V was cut back by 3 bases and J by 11 bases. Per germline, CDR1 SGHTA and CDR2 FQGTGA. In DNA, the CDR3 is TGTGCCAGCAGCTTGCAAGCGGGGGGGGAGCAGTATTTT. Translating gives CASSLQAGGEQYF.

The chain has TRBV29-1 and TRBJ1-1; 9 nucleotides align to TRBD1. Germline V lookup: CDR1 SQVTM, CDR2 ANQGSEA. The trim removed 6 bases at V and 1 base at J, leaving 3 bases unmatched. The CDR3 runs 13 residues. The CDR3 loop reads CSVTTGGNTEAFF. CDR3 DNA: TGCAGCGTAACGACAGGGGGGAACACTGAAGCTTTCTTT.

The table lists this clone with a count of one. The CDR3 coding sequence is TGTGCCAGCAGCCAAAGGATGGGGGCCCTTCAGCCCCAGCATTTT. It is translated as CASSQRMGALQPQHF. The V and J genes are TRBV4-2 and TRBJ1-5, with D perhaps matching TRBD1 (6 bases). V gave up 2 bases and J gave up 6 bases, with 14 bases separating them. This CDR3 has 15 amino acids. Germline lookup yields CDR1 LGHNA and CDR2 YNFKEQ.

The V and J genes are TRBV9 and TRBJ2-2, with a tentative D call TRBD2 (5 bases). V lost 0 bases to trimming and J lost 0 bases, with 9 bases between them. The CDR3 extends over 16 amino acids. Looked up from germline, CDR1 is SGDLS and CDR2 is YYNGEE. CDR3 nucleotides: TGTGCCAGCAGCGTAGTACCCGGGACGAACACCGGGGAGCTGTTTTTT. Amino acids: CASSVVPGTNTGELFF.

The CDR3 loop is CASGKLWTVPSGELFF. For the CDR3, the DNA is TGTGCTAGTGGTAAACTTTGGACAGTTCCCAGCGGGGAGCTGTTTTTT. This chain connects TRBV12-5 to TRBJ2-2; TRBD1 might be the D (6 bases). This CDR3 is 16 amino acids long. Between the trimmed V and J ends, which lost 5 bases and 7 bases, there was a span of 20 bases. Per germline, CDR1 LGHNT and CDR2 FRNRAP.

The chain joins TRBV5-6 to TRBJ2-3; D possibly corresponds to TRBD1 (6 bases). Trimming removed 1 base at V and 7 bases at J, with 13 bases between. Germline CDR1 reads SGHDT; CDR2 reads YYEEEE. The CDR3 is 14 residues long. The CDR3 DNA sequence: TGTGCCAGCAGCTTGTATAGCAGGGGACATACGCAGTATTTT. This encodes CASSLYSRGHTQYF.

This rearrangement joins TRBV7-8 to TRBJ1-2; 9 bases are shared with TRBD1. The CDR3 runs 16 residues. The germline gives CDR1 SGHVS, CDR2 FQNEAQ. V dropped 6 bases and J dropped 0; count of bases not matched to a gene: 8. The CDR3 sequence is CASSYRDREANYGYTF. Here the CDR3 DNA reads TGTGCCAGCAGTTACCGGGACAGGGAGGCTAACTATGGCTACACCTTC.

The chain uses TRBV19 and TRBJ1-4; 9 nucleotides align to TRBD1. V dropped 1 base and J dropped 8; count of bases not matched to a gene: 5. CDR1 is LNHDA and CDR2 is SQIVND in the germline V gene (reference sequence). CDR3 size: 15 residues. The CDR3 here is CASSIAGTGSEKLFF. The CDR3 DNA sequence: TGTGCCAGTAGTATAGCGGGGACAGGGTCAGAAAAACTGTTTTTT. The full variable domain, with the rest looked up from reference TRBV19 and TRBJ1-4, is DGGITQSPKYLFRKEGQNVTLSCEQNLNHDAMYWYRQDPGQGLRLIYYSQIVNDFQKGDIAEGYSVSREKKESFPLTVTSAQKNPTAFYLCASSIAGTGSEKLFFGSGTQLSVL.

The chain recombines TRBV7-2 with TRBJ1-5, with TRBD1 as a possible D gene (6 bases). CDR3 size: 14 residues. Germline V gives CDR1 SGHTA, CDR2 FQGNSA. V gave up 2 bases and J gave up 11 bases, with 16 bases separating them. CDR3 region: CASSLQGPTVAQHF. CDR3 in DNA: TGTGCCAGCAGCTTACAGGGGCCCACTGTAGCCCAGCATTTT. Filled out from reference TRBV7-2 and TRBJ1-5, the complete variable domain reads GAGVSQSPSNKVTEKGKDVELRCDPISGHTALYWYRQSLGQGLEFLIYFQGNSAPDKSGLPSDRFSAERTGGSVSTLTIQRTQQEDSAVYLCASSLQGPTVAQHFGDGTRLSIL.

This rearrangement joins TRBV6-5 to TRBJ1-1, with TRBD1 matching 9 bases. This CDR3 spans 13 amino acids. Germline V gene lookup returns CDR1 MNHEY and CDR2 SVGAGI. V was clipped by 6 bases and J by 4 bases; unmatched bases: 3. CDR3 loop: CASSLTGGTEAFF. DNA of the CDR3: TGTGCCAGCAGCCTGACAGGGGGCACTGAAGCTTTCTTT.

The CDR3 region has the DNA TGTGCCAGCTCACAGGGACAGGGGCCCACCGATGAGCAGTTCTTC. It yields the protein CASSQGQGPTDEQFF. This chain connects TRBV18 to TRBJ2-1; TRBD1 matches at 10 bases. CDR1 KGHSH and CDR2 LQKENI come from the germline V gene. Unmatched junction bases numbered 8, after V lost 4 bases and J lost 8 bases. The CDR3 contains 15 residues.

V and J are TRBV6-4 and TRBJ1-1; D ambiguous. V was cut by 4 bases and J by 1 base, with 7 bases left in between. This CDR3 has 13 amino acids. Germline assignment: CDR1 MRHNA and CDR2 SNTAGT. CDR3 protein: CASSARENTEAFF. The CDR3 DNA is TGTGCCAGCAGTGCCCGGGAGAACACTGAAGCTTTCTTT.

CDR3 nucleotide sequence: TGTGCCAGCAGCCTCGGGACTAGCGGGGGGGGGTACACAGATACGCAGTATTTT. The encoded protein is CASSLGTSGGGYTDTQYF. The rearrangement uses TRBV4-2 and TRBJ2-3; 16 positions match TRBD2. Germline V gene sequence: CDR1 LGHNA, CDR2 YNFKEQ. This CDR3 is built from 18 residues. Trimming removed 4 bases from V and 2 bases from J; junction bases left unmatched: 6.